The 16 T cell receptor beta chains reported below all come from one sample, sequenced in a study of T cells in Graves' hyperthyroidism and ophthalmopathy. RNA transcripts were the template for amplifying TCR beta CDR3 regions. HTBI primers drove first-round RT-PCR of the TCR CDR3. One entry per CDR3 protein, called by TCRdb with MiXCR from the multiplex PCR reads. The repertoire holds 500,000 to 650,000 distinct CDR3 sequences, about 14% seen once, with approximately 13% in the top ten. Sequencing was performed on blood. The receptors derive from a woman aged 50 to 60 with Graves' ophthalmopathy.

This clonotype was counted ten times or more. This rearrangement joins TRBV6-1 to TRBJ2-1; a weak D match, TRBD1 (6 bases). The CDR3 consists of 12 residues. Trimming took 7 bases from V and 6 from J, leaving 10 bases between them. Germline V CDR1 and CDR2: MNHNS, SASEGT. CDR3: CASTSDSNEQFF. CDR3 bases: TGTGCCAGCACCTCGGACAGCAATGAGCAGTTCTTC.

The table lists this clonotype with many counts. The chain is built from TRBV20-1 and TRBJ2-5; 7 bases agree with TRBD2. Germline lookup yields CDR1 DFQATT and CDR2 SNEGSKA (reference sequence). This CDR3 spans 15 amino acids. The V and J ends lost 0 bases and 4 bases, in that order; junction bases with no gene match: 8. CDR3 DNA sequence: TGCAGTGCTAGAGACCTAAGCGGGACCAGAGAGACCCAGTACTTC. Its protein is CSARDLSGTRETQYF.

This clonotype was seen more than once but under ten times. The CDR3 sequence is CAWSLGRVNTGELFF. Written as DNA, the CDR3 is TGTGCCTGGAGCCTTGGGCGGGTAAACACCGGGGAGCTGTTTTTT. The chain links TRBV30 to TRBJ2-2; possibly TRBD2 for D (5 bases). With 3 bases removed from V and 2 bases from J, the gap between germline ends came to 13 bases. CDR1 and CDR2 (germline): GTSNPN, SVGIG (reference sequence). The CDR3 runs 15 residues.

Ten or more counts support this clonotype. The rearrangement uses TRBV27 and TRBJ1-1; D possibly corresponds to TRBD1 (5 bases). The CDR3 loop spans 15 amino acids. V was cut by 3 bases and J by 3 bases, with 14 bases left in between. Germline V gene sequence: CDR1 MNHEY, CDR2 SMNVEV (reference sequence). CDR3 residues: CASSFRDGGDTEAFF. In DNA form, the CDR3 reads TGTGCCAGCAGTTTTCGGGACGGTGGGGACACTGAAGCTTTCTTT.

CDR3 amino acids: CASSNILAVSSTDTQYF. The CDR3 DNA reads as TGTGCCAGCAGCAATATACTAGCGGTCTCTAGCACAGATACGCAGTATTTT. The rearrangement joins TRBV7-9 to TRBJ2-3; 8 bases are shared with TRBD2. Looked up from germline, CDR1 is SEHNR and CDR2 is FQNEAQ (reference sequence). This CDR3 region has 17 residues. Trimming at V came to 5 bases and at J to 0 bases, leaving 10 bases not matched to a gene.

There are a few counts of this clonotype. The chain couples TRBV20-1 to TRBJ2-7, with 8 bases that match TRBD2. Per germline, CDR1 DFQATT and CDR2 SNEGSKA (reference sequence). The CDR3 has 15 residues. J lost 4 bases, V lost 1 base, and 9 bases had no gene match. The CDR3 loop is CSARGWGSGMYEQYF. Written as DNA, the CDR3 is TGCAGTGCTAGAGGTTGGGGTAGCGGGATGTACGAGCAGTACTTC.

This clonotype was picked up many times. CDR3 in DNA: TGTGCCAGCACAGGGACAGGGGGCGTGGAGACCCAGTACTTC. It specifies CASTGTGGVETQYF. The chain combines TRBV6-1 with TRBJ2-5; TRBD1 matches 12 bases. The junction had 5 bases not matched to a gene; V was cut back by 7 bases and J by 5 bases. This CDR3 is 14 amino acids long. From germline, CDR1 is MNHNS and CDR2 SASEGT.

This clonotype turned up a few times. The gene calls are TRBV4-1 and TRBJ2-2; 11 bases match TRBD1. The V and J ends lost 6 bases and 10 bases, in that order; junction bases with no gene match: 4. The V gene's germline CDR1 is MGHRA and CDR2 YSYEKL. The CDR3 sequence is 13 residues long. CDR3 amino acids: CASRRTGGKELFF. CDR3 coding DNA: TGCGCCAGCAGACGGACAGGGGGCAAGGAGCTGTTTTTT.

The V and J genes are TRBV29-1 and TRBJ1-1; 9 bases agree with TRBD1. J was trimmed by 7 bases and V by 5 bases; bases with no gene match: 5. The CDR3 consists of 12 residues. The germline V gene has CDR1 SQVTM and CDR2 ANQGSEA. CDR3 region: CSVPQGASEAFF. In DNA, the CDR3 is TGCAGCGTTCCACAGGGGGCGAGTGAAGCTTTCTTT.

Comments on this clonotype: Just one base apart from a much larger clone, this may be a read error. This chain connects TRBV30 to TRBJ2-1; the D is unclear. Germline-derived CDR1 and CDR2 are GTSNPN and SVGIG (reference sequence). This CDR3 contains 12 residues. The CDR3 DNA follows: TGTGCCCGGAGTGTAGTGTACAATGAGCAGTTCTTC. Its translation: CARSVVYNEQFF.

This clonotype was observed at least ten times. In nucleotides, the CDR3 is TGTGCCAGCAGTTCCCGGTGGGCAGGGGAAAGTTTCGAGCAGTACTTC. It translates to CASSSRWAGESFEQYF. The chain has TRBV28 and TRBJ2-7; possibly TRBD1 for D (6 bases). V gave up 4 bases and J gave up 6 bases, with 22 bases separating them. Germline CDR1 and CDR2: MDHEN and SYDVKM. The CDR3 has 16 residues.

In this sample, this clonotype turned up a few times. This chain links TRBV5-1 with TRBJ2-3; the D is unclear. Trimming took off 3 bases at V and 4 bases at J, with 9 bases between the two ends. The CDR3 consists of 13 residues. Germline V CDR1 and CDR2: SGHRS, YFSETQ. CDR3: CASSSSVADTQYF. CDR3 coding DNA: TGCGCCAGCAGCTCCTCTGTCGCAGATACGCAGTATTTT.

The table lists this clonotype with many counts. This chain joins TRBV28 and TRBJ2-7, with TRBD2 matching 7 bases. V was clipped by 4 bases and J by 6 bases; unmatched bases: 12. The CDR3 covers 15 residues. Germline CDR1 MDHEN, CDR2 SYDVKM. The CDR3 loop reads CASSSLAGVGGEQYF. The CDR3 DNA is TGTGCCAGCAGTTCCCTTGCGGGAGTTGGGGGCGAGCAGTACTTC. Together with reference TRBV28 and TRBJ2-7, the CDR3 gives the full variable domain: DVKVTQSSRYLVKRTGEKVFLECVQDMDHENMFWYRQDPGLGLRLIYFSYDVKMKEKGDIPEGYSVSREKKERFSLILESASTNQTSMYLCASSSLAGVGGEQYFGPGTRLTVT.

The chain carries TRBV5-1 and TRBJ2-7; D ambiguous. The ends were cut back, 3 bases at V and 2 bases at J, with 9 bases in the middle. The CDR3 consists of 13 residues. The germline gives CDR1 SGHRS, CDR2 YFSETQ. CDR3 residues: CASSYDVPYEQYF. As DNA, the CDR3 is TGCGCCAGCAGCTATGACGTCCCCTACGAGCAGTACTTC.

This clonotype was seen ten or more times. This chain joins TRBV18 and TRBJ2-1; 9 bases match TRBD1. V lost 3 bases to trimming and J lost 6 bases; unmatched junction nucleotides: 3. Germline CDR1 and CDR2: KGHSH and LQKENI. There are 14 residues in the CDR3. The CDR3 DNA follows: TGTGCCAGCTCACCGGGACAGGGTACCAATGAGCAGTTCTTC. Amino acids: CASSPGQGTNEQFF. Combining the CDR3 with reference TRBV18 and TRBJ2-1 gives the whole variable domain NAGVMQNPRHLVRRRGQEARLRCSPMKGHSHVYWYRQLPEEGLKFMVYLQKENIIDESGMPKERFSAEFPKEGPSILRIQQVVRGDSAAYFCASSPGQGTNEQFFGPGTRLTVL.

This clonotype was found many times. J is TRBJ2-3 and V is TRBV7-9; 10 bases align to TRBD1. The CDR3 has 15 residues. Germline CDR1 is SEHNR and CDR2 is FQNEAQ (reference sequence). J lost 5 bases, V lost 3 bases, and 5 bases had no gene match. The CDR3 DNA reads as TGTGCCAGCAGCTTCGGACAGGGGGGATTAGATACGCAGTATTTT. Translated: CASSFGQGGLDTQYF.